The present T cell receptor (beta chain) was sequenced within a study of blood T cells in healthy people across ages. Study-wide results and caveats: Versus aged donors, long-lived donors had higher diversity and more naive CD4+ cells. With donor CMV status unknown, expanded clonotype changes were possibly confounded.

As regards this clonotype: The antigen is unknown.

The germline V gene has CDR1 DFQATT and CDR2 SNEGSKA (reference sequence). The V end was cut by 3 bases, the J end by 3 bases, with 14 bases between. This CDR3 region has 14 residues. A sample-barcoded 5' primer and a J-beta primer mix were used in a second PCR of roughly 7 to 12 cycles. Tags on each cDNA molecule came from a template-switch adaptor with 12 random nucleotides. MiXCR, run by TCRdb on the 5' RACE reads, gives a single entry per CDR3 protein. The table has around 600,000 distinct CDR3 sequences, 47% seen once. The sequenced material came from blood. The chain links TRBV20-1 to TRBJ2-5; D possibly corresponds to TRBD2 (5 bases). This sequence was found in an older man in good health. DNA for the CDR3: TGCAGTGCTAGGAGCCCGCTAGCAGAAGAGACCCAGTACTTC. It encodes CSARSPLAEETQYF.